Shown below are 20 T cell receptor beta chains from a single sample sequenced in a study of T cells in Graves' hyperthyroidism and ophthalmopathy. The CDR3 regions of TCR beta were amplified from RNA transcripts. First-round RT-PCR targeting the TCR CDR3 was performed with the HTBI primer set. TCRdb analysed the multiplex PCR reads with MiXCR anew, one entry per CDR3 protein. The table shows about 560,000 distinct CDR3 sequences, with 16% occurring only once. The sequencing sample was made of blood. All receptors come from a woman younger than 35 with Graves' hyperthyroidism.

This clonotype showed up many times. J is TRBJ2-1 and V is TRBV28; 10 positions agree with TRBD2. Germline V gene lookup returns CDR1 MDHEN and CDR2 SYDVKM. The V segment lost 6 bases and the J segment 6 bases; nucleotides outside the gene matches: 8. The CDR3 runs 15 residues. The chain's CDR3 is CASRPPSGSSNEQFF. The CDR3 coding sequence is TGTGCCAGCAGGCCTCCTAGCGGGAGCTCCAATGAGCAGTTCTTC.

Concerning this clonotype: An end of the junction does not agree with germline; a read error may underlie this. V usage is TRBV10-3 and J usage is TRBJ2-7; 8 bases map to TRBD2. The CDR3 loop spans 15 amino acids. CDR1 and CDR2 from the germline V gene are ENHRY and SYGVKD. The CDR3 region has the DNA TGTGCCAACAGTGAGTCGGCGGGGGGCTCCTACGAGCAGTACTTC. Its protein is CANSESAGGSYEQYF.

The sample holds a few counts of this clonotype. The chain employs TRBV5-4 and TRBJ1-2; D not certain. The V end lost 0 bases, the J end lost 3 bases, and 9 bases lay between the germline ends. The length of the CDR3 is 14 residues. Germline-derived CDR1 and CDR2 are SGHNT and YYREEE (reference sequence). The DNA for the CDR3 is TGTGCCAGCAGCTTGGTTTGGGAAGACTATGGCTACACCTTC. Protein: CASSLVWEDYGYTF. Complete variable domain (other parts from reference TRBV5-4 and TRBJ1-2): ETGVTQSPTHLIKTRGQQVTLRCSSQSGHNTVSWYQQALGQGPQFIFQYYREEENGRGNFPPRFSGLQFPNYSSELNVNALELDDSALYLCASSLVWEDYGYTFGSGTRLTVV.

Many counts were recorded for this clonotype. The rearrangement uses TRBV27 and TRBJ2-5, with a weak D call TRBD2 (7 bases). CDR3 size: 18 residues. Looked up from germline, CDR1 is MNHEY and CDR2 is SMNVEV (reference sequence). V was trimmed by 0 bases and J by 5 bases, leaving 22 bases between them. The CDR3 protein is CASSLSGFEGGELETQYF. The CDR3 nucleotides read TGTGCCAGCAGTTTATCGGGCTTTGAAGGGGGGGAGTTGGAGACCCAGTACTTC.

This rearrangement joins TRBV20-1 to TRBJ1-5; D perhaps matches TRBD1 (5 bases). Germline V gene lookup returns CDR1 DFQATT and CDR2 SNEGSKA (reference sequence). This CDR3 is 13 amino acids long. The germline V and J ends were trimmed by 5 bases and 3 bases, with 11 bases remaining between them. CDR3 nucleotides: TGCAGTGCTGTCAGGGTTTCCAATCAGCCCCAGCATTTT. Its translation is CSAVRVSNQPQHF.

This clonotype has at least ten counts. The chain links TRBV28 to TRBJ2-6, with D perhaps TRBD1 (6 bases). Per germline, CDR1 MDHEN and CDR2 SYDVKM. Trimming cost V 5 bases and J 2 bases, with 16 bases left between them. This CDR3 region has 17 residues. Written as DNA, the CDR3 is TGTGCCAGCAGTCCAAGGACAGTAAAAGCTGGGGCCAACGTCCTGACTTTC. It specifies CASSPRTVKAGANVLTF. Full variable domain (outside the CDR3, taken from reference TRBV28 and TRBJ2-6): DVKVTQSSRYLVKRTGEKVFLECVQDMDHENMFWYRQDPGLGLRLIYFSYDVKMKEKGDIPEGYSVSREKKERFSLILESASTNQTSMYLCASSPRTVKAGANVLTFGAGSRLTVL.

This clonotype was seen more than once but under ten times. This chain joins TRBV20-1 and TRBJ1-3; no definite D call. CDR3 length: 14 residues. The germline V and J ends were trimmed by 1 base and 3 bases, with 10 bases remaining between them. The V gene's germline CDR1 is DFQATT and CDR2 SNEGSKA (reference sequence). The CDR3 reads CSARVADLGNTIYF. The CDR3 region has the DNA TGCAGTGCTAGAGTAGCGGATCTTGGAAACACCATATATTTT.

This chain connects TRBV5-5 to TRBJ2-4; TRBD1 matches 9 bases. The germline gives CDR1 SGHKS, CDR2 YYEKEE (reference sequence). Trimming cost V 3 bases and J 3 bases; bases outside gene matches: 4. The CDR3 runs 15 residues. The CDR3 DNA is TGTGCCAGCAGCTGGGACAGGGAAGGCAAAAACATTCAGTACTTC. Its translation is CASSWDREGKNIQYF. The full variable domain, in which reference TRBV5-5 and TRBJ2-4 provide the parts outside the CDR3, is DAGVTQSPTHLIKTRGQQVTLRCSPISGHKSVSWYQQVLGQGPQFIFQYYEKEERGRGNFPDRFSARQFPNYSSELNVNALLLGDSALYLCASSWDREGKNIQYFGAGTRLSVL.

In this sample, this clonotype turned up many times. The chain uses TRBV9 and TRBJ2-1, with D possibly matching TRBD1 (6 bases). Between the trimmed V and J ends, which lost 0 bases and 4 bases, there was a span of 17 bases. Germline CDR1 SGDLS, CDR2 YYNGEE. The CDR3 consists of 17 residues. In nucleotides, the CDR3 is TGTGCCAGCAGCGTAGACCATCAAGGGACACAATACAATGAGCAGTTCTTC. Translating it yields CASSVDHQGTQYNEQFF.

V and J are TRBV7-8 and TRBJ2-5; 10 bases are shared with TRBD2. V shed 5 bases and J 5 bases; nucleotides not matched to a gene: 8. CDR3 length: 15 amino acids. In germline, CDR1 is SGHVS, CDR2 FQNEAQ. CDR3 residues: CASSPVAGGGETQYF. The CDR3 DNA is TGTGCCAGCAGCCCGGTAGCGGGAGGAGGGGAGACCCAGTACTTC.

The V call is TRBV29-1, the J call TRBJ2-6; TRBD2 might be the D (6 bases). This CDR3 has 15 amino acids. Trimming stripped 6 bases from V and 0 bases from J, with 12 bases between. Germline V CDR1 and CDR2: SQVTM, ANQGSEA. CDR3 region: CSVEGGNSGANVLTF. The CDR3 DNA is TGCAGCGTGGAGGGCGGGAACTCTGGGGCCAACGTCCTGACTTTC.

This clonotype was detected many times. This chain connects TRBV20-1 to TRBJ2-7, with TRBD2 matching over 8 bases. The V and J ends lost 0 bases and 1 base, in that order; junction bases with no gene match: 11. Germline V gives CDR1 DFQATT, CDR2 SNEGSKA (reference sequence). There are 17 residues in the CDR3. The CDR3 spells CSARDLGGGPLSYEQYF. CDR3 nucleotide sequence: TGCAGTGCTAGAGATCTCGGCGGGGGGCCGCTTTCCTACGAGCAGTACTTC.

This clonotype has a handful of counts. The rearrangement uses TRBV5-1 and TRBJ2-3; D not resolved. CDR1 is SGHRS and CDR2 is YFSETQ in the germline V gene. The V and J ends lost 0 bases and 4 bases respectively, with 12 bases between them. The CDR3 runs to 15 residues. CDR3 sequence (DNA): TGCGCCAGCAGCTTGGCCGCTTCGGGCCCAGATACGCAGTATTTT. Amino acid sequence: CASSLAASGPDTQYF.

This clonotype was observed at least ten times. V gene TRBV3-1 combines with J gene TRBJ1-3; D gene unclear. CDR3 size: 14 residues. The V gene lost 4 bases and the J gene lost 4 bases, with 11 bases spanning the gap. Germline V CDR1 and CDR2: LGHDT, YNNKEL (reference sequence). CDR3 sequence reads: CASSPRAGGNTIYF. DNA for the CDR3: TGTGCCAGCAGCCCAAGGGCGGGAGGAAACACCATATATTTT.

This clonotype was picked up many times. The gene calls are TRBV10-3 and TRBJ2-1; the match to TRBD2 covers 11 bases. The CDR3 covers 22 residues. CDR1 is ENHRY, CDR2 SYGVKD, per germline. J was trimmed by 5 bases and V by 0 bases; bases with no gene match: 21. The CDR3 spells CAISESPGQPLGSGRADNEQFF. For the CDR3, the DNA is TGTGCCATCAGTGAGTCCCCGGGACAGCCCCTGGGTAGCGGGAGGGCCGACAATGAGCAGTTCTTC.

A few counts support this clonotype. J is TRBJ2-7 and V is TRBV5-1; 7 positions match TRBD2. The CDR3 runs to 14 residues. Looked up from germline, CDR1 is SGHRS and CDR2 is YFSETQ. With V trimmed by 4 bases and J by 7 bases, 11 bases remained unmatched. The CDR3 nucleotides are TGCGCCAGCAGCACGGACCCGCGGCGGGGGGAGCAGTACTTC. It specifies CASSTDPRRGEQYF.

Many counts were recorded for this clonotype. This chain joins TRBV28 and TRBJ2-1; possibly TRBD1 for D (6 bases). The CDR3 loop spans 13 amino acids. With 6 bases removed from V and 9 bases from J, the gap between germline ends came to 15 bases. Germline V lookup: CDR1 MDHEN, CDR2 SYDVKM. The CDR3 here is CASRPPGHGEQFF. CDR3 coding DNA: TGTGCCAGCAGACCCCCGGGACATGGTGAGCAGTTCTTC.

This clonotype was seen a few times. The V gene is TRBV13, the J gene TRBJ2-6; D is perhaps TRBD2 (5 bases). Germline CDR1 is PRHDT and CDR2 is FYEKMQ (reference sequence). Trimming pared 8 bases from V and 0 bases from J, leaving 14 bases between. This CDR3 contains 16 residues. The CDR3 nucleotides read TGTGCCAGCTTAAAAGGGAGCCACTCTGGGGCCAACGTCCTGACTTTC. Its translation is CASLKGSHSGANVLTF. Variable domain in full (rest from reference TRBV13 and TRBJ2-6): AAGVIQSPRHLIKEKRETATLKCYPIPRHDTVYWYQQGPGQDPQFLISFYEKMQSDKGSIPDRFSAQQFSDYHSELNMSSLELGDSALYFCASLKGSHSGANVLTFGAGSRLTVL.

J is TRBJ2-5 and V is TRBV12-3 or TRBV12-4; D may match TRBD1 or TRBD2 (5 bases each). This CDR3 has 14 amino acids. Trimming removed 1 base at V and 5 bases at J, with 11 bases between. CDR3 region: CASSLEVREETQYF. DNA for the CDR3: TGTGCCAGCAGTTTAGAGGTCAGGGAGGAGACCCAGTACTTC.

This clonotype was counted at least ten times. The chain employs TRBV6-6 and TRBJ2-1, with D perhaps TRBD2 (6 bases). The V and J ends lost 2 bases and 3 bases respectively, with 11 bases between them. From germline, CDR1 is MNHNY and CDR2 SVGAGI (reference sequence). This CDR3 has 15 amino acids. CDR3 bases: TGTGCCAGCAGTTACGCCGGGACTTACTACAATGAGCAGTTCTTC. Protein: CASSYAGTYYNEQFF.